The 13 T cell receptor beta chains presented below share a single source sample, sequenced in a study of technical replicates of blood from several donors. The protocol was immunoSEQ multiplex PCR, while the TCRdb copy is restricted to in-frame clones and leaves out a portion. The sample includes over 55,000 clones, around 97% of them seen just once. What was sequenced was T cells isolated from PBMCs. The receptors here all came from a human donor in good health.

This chain links TRBV25-1 with TRBJ2-7, with D possibly being TRBD1 (6 bases). The germline V gene has CDR1 MGHDK and CDR2 SYGVNS. The CDR3 runs to 16 residues. The V gene lost 4 bases and the J gene lost 3 bases, with 19 bases spanning the gap. The CDR3 region is CASSGISSGVGYEQYF. CDR3 in DNA: TGTGCCAGCAGTGGTATATCCTCAGGGGTGGGCTACGAGCAGTACTTC.

The chain couples TRBV28 to TRBJ2-7; tentatively, D is TRBD1 (6 bases). Germline-derived CDR1 and CDR2 are MDHEN and SYDVKM. Trimming removed 4 bases from V and 10 bases from J, with 20 bases in between. The CDR3 has 14 amino acids. The CDR3 region has the DNA TGTGCCAGCAGTTCCACTGAAATGCTCAGGGGTCAGTACTTC. This translates into CASSSTEMLRGQYF.

This clone was observed a few times. In DNA form, the CDR3 reads TGTGCCAGCAGTCCCGGGACAGCCTACGAGCAGTACTTC. As protein: CASSPGTAYEQYF. The V and J genes are TRBV6-1 and TRBJ2-7; 7 nucleotides agree with TRBD1. This CDR3 is built from 13 residues. The J segment lost 2 bases and the V segment lost 5 bases, leaving 3 bases of the junction unmatched. CDR1 MNHNS and CDR2 SASEGT come from the germline V gene.

This chain links TRBV6-1 with TRBJ2-5; TRBD1 aligns across 7 bases. Germline V gene sequence: CDR1 MNHNS, CDR2 SASEGT. Trimming at V came to 8 bases and at J to 2 bases, leaving 5 bases not matched to a gene. CDR3 length: 13 residues. The CDR3 nucleotides are TGTGCCAGCTGGGGACAGCAGCAAGAGACCCAGTACTTC. Translated: CASWGQQQETQYF.

This clone appeared a single time. The V call is TRBV6-1, the J call TRBJ2-7, with 7 nucleotides matching TRBD1. The germline CDR1 and CDR2 sequences are MNHNS and SASEGT. This CDR3 comprises 14 residues. Trimming cost V 7 bases and J 2 bases; bases outside gene matches: 8. This CDR3 is CASTAGTEAYEQYF. The CDR3 region has the DNA TGTGCCAGCACCGCCGGGACAGAGGCCTACGAGCAGTACTTC.

V gene TRBV6-6 combines with J gene TRBJ2-2; TRBD2 agrees at 9 bases. Looked up from germline, CDR1 is MNHNY and CDR2 is SVGAGI (reference sequence). This CDR3 comprises 12 residues. The CDR3 loop is CAGGGASGELFF. DNA of the CDR3: TGTGCAGGCGGGGGGGCTTCCGGGGAGCTGTTTTTT.

V gene TRBV5-1 combines with J gene TRBJ2-1; 10 bases align to TRBD1. V lost 0 bases to trimming and J lost 2 bases; unmatched junction nucleotides: 5. The CDR3 totals 17 residues. Germline CDR1 reads SGHRS; CDR2 reads YFSETQ. CDR3 DNA sequence: TGCGCCAGCAGCTTGGGGTTGGGACAGGGGACCTACAATGAGCAGTTCTTC. The encoded protein is CASSLGLGQGTYNEQFF.

This chain connects TRBV4-1 to TRBJ2-7; the D gene is possibly TRBD1 (6 bases). V was cut by 0 bases and J by 1 base, with 19 bases left in between. The CDR3 extends over 18 amino acids. Germline V gene lookup returns CDR1 MGHRA and CDR2 YSYEKL. For the CDR3, the DNA is TGCGCCAGCAGCCAAGATAATACAGGGTCATTCGGTTCCTACGAGCAGTACTTC. Encoded protein: CASSQDNTGSFGSYEQYF.

The sample holds a few counts of this clone. The chain joins TRBV5-1 to TRBJ2-7; TRBD2 might be the D (5 bases). Trimming shortened V by 1 base and J by 3 bases, and 11 bases separated the two germline ends. CDR3 length equals 14 residues. In germline, CDR1 is SGHRS, CDR2 YFSETQ. For the CDR3, the DNA is TGCGCCAGCAGCTTGTGGCATAGCGTCTACGAGCAGTACTTC. Its translation is CASSLWHSVYEQYF.

This clone has just one count. V and J are TRBV4-1 and TRBJ1-2, with 7 bases lining up with TRBD1. J was trimmed by 3 bases and V by 4 bases; bases with no gene match: 8. The CDR3 length is 15 residues. Germline CDR1 and CDR2: MGHRA and YSYEKL. The DNA for the CDR3 is TGCGCCAGCAGCCGACAGGGTCTGTTGGACTATGGCTACACCTTC. Encoded protein: CASSRQGLLDYGYTF.

This clone was recorded a few times. The chain recombines TRBV25-1 with TRBJ1-3; 7 nucleotides match TRBD1. The junction had 3 bases not matched to a gene; V was cut back by 3 bases and J by 1 base. In germline, CDR1 is MGHDK, CDR2 SYGVNS. The CDR3 extends over 15 amino acids. In DNA form, the CDR3 reads TGTGCCAGCAGTGACTCCAGGGGGTCTGGAAACACCATATATTTT. Protein product: CASSDSRGSGNTIYF. Looking up the rest from reference TRBV25-1 and TRBJ1-3 gives the full variable domain: EADIYQTPRYLVIGTGKKITLECSQTMGHDKMYWYQQDPGMELHLIHYSYGVNSTEKGDLSSESTVSRIRTEHFPLTLESARPSHTSQYLCASSDSRGSGNTIYFGEGSWLTVV.

The chain links TRBV6-4 to TRBJ2-1; 10 bases map to TRBD2. The length of the CDR3 is 16 residues. J gave up 1 base and V 4 bases, and 4 bases lay outside the gene matches. Germline-derived CDR1 and CDR2 are MRHNA and SNTAGT. CDR3 amino acids: CASSALAGWSYNEQFF. CDR3 bases: TGTGCCAGCAGTGCACTAGCGGGGTGGTCCTACAATGAGCAGTTCTTC.

The chain employs TRBV4-1 and TRBJ2-6; D may be TRBD2 (5 bases). V lost 4 bases and J 4 bases, leaving 8 bases between the germline ends. CDR1 MGHRA and CDR2 YSYEKL come from the germline V gene. CDR3 length: 14 amino acids. In nucleotides, the CDR3 is TGCGCCAGCAGCCTGAGGGAAGGGGCCAACGTCCTGACTTTC. This codes for CASSLREGANVLTF.